This entry lists 22 T cell receptor beta chains sequenced from one sample in a study of shared clonotypes between healthy human individuals. Method: immunoSEQ multiplex PCR; TCRdb's copy keeps in-frame clones and lacks some. The profile covers approximately 480,000 clones, with nearly 80% appearing a single time and roughly an eighth taken by the ten largest. Sequencing was performed on PBMCs. The receptor set was obtained from a woman between 35 and 50 years old in good health. Some clones in this sample may be carry-over from other donors' samples.

The chain combines TRBV11-2 with TRBJ2-3; TRBD2 matches 13 bases. Trimming took 2 bases from V and 0 from J; bases not matched to a gene: 5. Germline V CDR1 and CDR2: SGHAT, FQNNGV. This CDR3 contains 18 residues. The CDR3 nucleotides read TGTGCCAGCAGCTTAAGGCGGACTAGCGGGAGTAGCACAGATACGCAGTATTTT. Its translation is CASSLRRTSGSSTDTQYF.

A few counts support this clone. This chain's CDR3 is CASSQDPLAGGYEQYF. The CDR3 DNA sequence: TGCGCCAGCAGCCAAGATCCCCTAGCGGGAGGGTACGAGCAGTACTTC. The chain uses TRBV4-3 and TRBJ2-7, with 12 bases aligning to TRBD2. This CDR3 has 16 amino acids. V shed 0 bases, J shed 4 bases, and the junction held 4 bases outside the gene matches. From germline, CDR1 is LGHNA and CDR2 YSLEER.

This clone was recorded many times. In the same sample, other DNA sequences code for this CDR3. This chain links TRBV5-1 with TRBJ1-3, with 10 bases fitting TRBD1. Trimming cost V 3 bases and J 4 bases; bases outside gene matches: 7. Germline-derived CDR1 and CDR2 are SGHRS and YFSETQ. This CDR3 is 16 amino acids long. The CDR3 is CASSSTGTGEGNTIYF. CDR3 nucleotides: TGCGCCAGCAGCTCGACCGGGACAGGGGAAGGAAACACCATATATTTT.

The chain is built from TRBV29-1 and TRBJ2-5; D remains ambiguous. Germline CDR1 SQVTM, CDR2 ANQGSEA. The CDR3 is made up of 13 amino acids. With 4 bases removed from V and 1 base from J, the gap between germline ends came to 10 bases. The CDR3 region has the DNA TGCAGCGTTGGTGTGGATACCCAAGAGACCCAGTACTTC. Translating it yields CSVGVDTQETQYF.

The chain couples TRBV19 to TRBJ1-2, with a weak D call TRBD1 (5 bases). The CDR3 is 15 residues long. From germline, CDR1 is LNHDA and CDR2 SQIVND (reference sequence). The ends were cut back, 4 bases at V and 3 bases at J, with 15 bases in the middle. The CDR3 nucleotides are TGTGCCAGTAGTAGACTCCCGACAGACCACTATGGCTACACCTTC. Protein sequence: CASSRLPTDHYGYTF.

V is TRBV5-1 and J is TRBJ2-5; 9 bases fit TRBD2. CDR1 is SGHRS and CDR2 is YFSETQ in the germline V gene. There are 17 residues in the CDR3. Trimming at V came to 4 bases and at J to 0 bases, leaving 10 bases not matched to a gene. Here the CDR3 reads CASSGGLALSHQETQYF. CDR3 nucleotide sequence: TGCGCCAGCAGCGGGGGACTAGCCCTAAGCCACCAAGAGACCCAGTACTTC.

The rearrangement joins TRBV7-9 to TRBJ2-7, with D perhaps TRBD1 or TRBD2 (5 bases each). Germline V CDR1 and CDR2: SEHNR, FQNEAQ (reference sequence). Trimming stripped 0 bases from V and 6 bases from J, with 9 bases between. The CDR3 has 13 residues. The CDR3 spells CASSLAGTREQYF. The CDR3 bases are TGTGCCAGCAGCTTAGCGGGGACGCGCGAGCAGTACTTC. Full variable domain (missing parts from reference TRBV7-9 and TRBJ2-7): DTGVSQNPRHKITKRGQNVTFRCDPISEHNRLYWYRQTLGQGPEFLTYFQNEAQLEKSRLLSDRFSAERPKGSFSTLEIQRTEQGDSAMYLCASSLAGTREQYFGPGTRLTVT.

The rearrangement links TRBV14 to TRBJ2-2; possible D gene TRBD2, 5 bases. Germline V gene data show CDR1 as SGHDN and CDR2 as FVKESK. V lost 1 base and J 6 bases, leaving 12 bases between the germline ends. This CDR3 has 15 residues. CDR3 protein: CASSQVPGSAGELFF. CDR3 nucleotides: TGTGCCAGCAGCCAAGTCCCGGGGTCCGCCGGGGAGCTGTTTTTT. Filled out from reference TRBV14 and TRBJ2-2, the complete variable domain reads EAGVTQFPSHSVIEKGQTVTLRCDPISGHDNLYWYRRVMGKEIKFLLHFVKESKQDESGMPNNRFLAERTGGTYSTLKVQPAELEDSGVYFCASSQVPGSAGELFFGEGSRLTVL.

The chain carries TRBV28 and TRBJ2-1, with D perhaps matching TRBD1 (6 bases). The CDR3 has 15 residues. CDR1 is MDHEN, CDR2 SYDVKM, per germline. Trimming took off 2 bases at V and 4 bases at J, with 12 bases between the two ends. DNA for the CDR3: TGTGCCAGCAGTTTAATGGGGGCAGGGTACAATGAGCAGTTCTTC. Protein sequence: CASSLMGAGYNEQFF. Based on the CDR3 plus reference TRBV28 and TRBJ2-1, the full variable domain is DVKVTQSSRYLVKRTGEKVFLECVQDMDHENMFWYRQDPGLGLRLIYFSYDVKMKEKGDIPEGYSVSREKKERFSLILESASTNQTSMYLCASSLMGAGYNEQFFGPGTRLTVL.

The CDR3 nucleotides read TGCGCCAGCAGTGGGACAGGTAAAAACATTCAGTACTTC. Translating gives CASSGTGKNIQYF. V usage is TRBV5-1 and J usage is TRBJ2-4, with 8 nucleotides matching TRBD1. The CDR3 extends over 13 amino acids. From germline, CDR1 is SGHRS and CDR2 YFSETQ. V was clipped by 5 bases and J by 4 bases; unmatched bases: 2.

A remark on this clone: At one of its ends the junction is not consistent with the germline gene, which may arise from a read error. This chain joins TRBV29-1 and TRBJ2-5; 7 positions match TRBD2. Germline V gene lookup returns CDR1 SQVTM and CDR2 ANQGSEA. The length of the CDR3 is 13 residues. The CDR3 nucleotides are TGCAGCGCTGAAGCGGGATGGGAGGAGACCCAGTACTTC. Residues: CSAEAGWEETQYF.

J is TRBJ2-5 and V is TRBV5-1; 7 bases fit TRBD2. The CDR3 runs 15 residues. V dropped 0 bases and J dropped 3; count of bases not matched to a gene: 5. The germline V gene has CDR1 SGHRS and CDR2 YFSETQ. In DNA, the CDR3 is TGCGCCAGCAGCTTGGACTTCCGGGGGGAAGAGACCCAGTACTTC. It is translated as CASSLDFRGEETQYF.

On this clone itself: Mismatch with germline at one junction end may stem from a read error. The rearrangement joins TRBV15 to TRBJ2-1; D may correspond to TRBD1 or TRBD2 (6 bases each). This CDR3 has 13 amino acids. Germline assignment: CDR1 LNHNV and CDR2 YYDKDF (reference sequence). The CDR3 sequence: CATGRGLNNEQFF. CDR3 in DNA: TGTGCCACCGGCAGGGGACTCAACAATGAGCAGTTCTTC.

This chain uses TRBV15 with TRBJ2-1; D uncertain. V dropped 1 base and J dropped 8 bases, with 15 bases sitting between them. Per germline, CDR1 LNHNV and CDR2 YYDKDF (reference sequence). This CDR3 region has 15 residues. For the CDR3, the DNA is TGTGCCACCAGCAGAGGCCAGGTCTGGGCCGATGAGCAGTTCTTC. The encoded protein is CATSRGQVWADEQFF.

The chain couples TRBV5-1 to TRBJ2-5, with TRBD2 as a possible D gene (5 bases). Trimming removed 4 bases at V and 4 bases at J, with 17 bases between. CDR3 length: 15 residues. CDR1 SGHRS and CDR2 YFSETQ come from the germline V gene. The chain's CDR3 is CASSVGLPRGETQYF. In nucleotides, the CDR3 is TGCGCCAGCAGCGTTGGACTGCCTCGAGGAGAGACCCAGTACTTC.

This sequence joins TRBV5-4 and TRBJ2-3; 11 nucleotides line up with TRBD2. The CDR3 has 15 residues. Trimming at V came to 4 bases and at J to 1 base, leaving 2 bases not matched to a gene. Germline CDR1 is SGHNT and CDR2 is YYREEE (reference sequence). CDR3 nucleotides: TGTGCCAGCAGCCCGGGACTAGCGGGCACAGATACGCAGTATTTT. As protein: CASSPGLAGTDTQYF. Using reference TRBV5-4 and TRBJ2-3 for the parts outside the CDR3, the full variable domain is ETGVTQSPTHLIKTRGQQVTLRCSSQSGHNTVSWYQQALGQGPQFIFQYYREEENGRGNFPPRFSGLQFPNYSSELNVNALELDDSALYLCASSPGLAGTDTQYFGPGTRLTVL.

This clone has only a few counts. This chain uses TRBV4-1 with TRBJ1-5; 9 bases match TRBD1. This CDR3 is built from 16 residues. V shed 1 base and J 2 bases; nucleotides not matched to a gene: 3. CDR1 and CDR2 from the germline V gene are MGHRA and YSYEKL. Written as DNA, the CDR3 is TGCGCCAGCAGCCAAGGGGGACAGGGCCGCAATCAGCCCCAGCATTTT. This translates into CASSQGGQGRNQPQHF.

The chain couples TRBV15 to TRBJ2-3; D gene uncertain. The germline gives CDR1 LNHNV, CDR2 YYDKDF (reference sequence). This CDR3 is 16 amino acids long. Trimming shortened V by 0 bases and J by 2 bases, and 12 bases separated the two germline ends. CDR3 bases: TGTGCCACCAGCAGAGAAAGTGTTCAGTTCACAGATACGCAGTATTTT. This gives the protein CATSRESVQFTDTQYF.

The gene calls are TRBV19 and TRBJ1-5; 7 bases are shared with TRBD1. Germline lookup yields CDR1 LNHDA and CDR2 SQIVND (reference sequence). The J segment lost 5 bases and the V segment lost 4 bases, leaving 8 bases of the junction unmatched. CDR3 length: 15 residues. The CDR3 spells CASSNRDSWDQPQHF. The CDR3 bases are TGTGCCAGTAGTAACCGGGACAGTTGGGATCAGCCCCAGCATTTT.

The chain employs TRBV18 and TRBJ1-3; D might be TRBD1 (5 bases). This CDR3 region has 16 residues. Germline CDR1 is KGHSH and CDR2 is LQKENI. Between the trimmed V and J ends, which lost 2 bases and 1 base, there was a span of 12 bases. The CDR3 is CASSPGTVGSGNTIYF. DNA of the CDR3: TGTGCCAGCTCACCAGGGACCGTGGGATCTGGAAACACCATATATTTT.

V gene TRBV29-1 combines with J gene TRBJ2-5; tentatively, D is TRBD1 or TRBD2 (5 bases each). The CDR3 consists of 13 residues. V was pared by 4 bases and J by 4 bases, with 13 bases between. Germline CDR1 and CDR2: SQVTM and ANQGSEA. The CDR3 DNA sequence: TGCAGCGTTGGGGGGATCGCCGGAGAGACCCAGTACTTC. Translated: CSVGGIAGETQYF.

The sample holds one count of this clone. The V call is TRBV5-1, the J call TRBJ2-2; 8 positions match TRBD2. V lost 6 bases and J lost 3; bases outside the gene matches: 13. The CDR3 extends over 17 amino acids. In germline, CDR1 is SGHRS, CDR2 YFSETQ. The CDR3 coding sequence is TGCGCCAGCACCCTTCCAGCGGGAGCCGGTGACACCGGGGAGCTGTTTTTT. It codes for CASTLPAGAGDTGELFF.